This TCR beta chain stems from a study of cytomegalovirus exposure and HLA in healthy donors. Study as a whole: Samples from HLA-typed donors yielded some 85 million unique TCRs in an early data release.

Losses at the gene ends were 8 bases for V and 5 bases for J; bases not matched to a gene: 9. There are 14 residues in the CDR3. Germline V gene lookup returns CDR1 LNHDA and CDR2 SQIVND (reference sequence). In the PCR, 60 Vbeta and 13 Jbeta primers were used. The method was immunoSEQ multiplex PCR; TCRdb's version includes in-frame clones alone and lacks a portion of them. The sample has 60,000 to 65,000 clones. Sequencing used PBMCs. This receptor was obtained from a man aged 25-40 years in good health and CMV-seropositive. The rearrangement links TRBV19 to TRBJ2-1; the match to TRBD1 covers 7 bases. CDR3 DNA sequence: TGTGCCAGTCACCGGGACAGCGTAGACAATGAGCAGTTCTTC. Its translation: CASHRDSVDNEQFF.